These 11 T cell receptor beta chains were all obtained from the same sample, sequenced in a study of T cells in Graves' hyperthyroidism and ophthalmopathy. Researchers took RNA transcripts and amplified the TCR beta CDR3 regions from them. RT-PCR in the first round (using the HTBI primer set) targeted the TCR CDR3. One entry per CDR3 protein, called by TCRdb with MiXCR from the multiplex PCR reads. Here the sample spans 330,000 or so distinct CDR3 sequences, 15% to 20% being singletons. The material sequenced was blood. These receptors all stem from a man aged 45 to 65 with Graves' ophthalmopathy.

The CDR3 reads CASSPRTELGPNYGYTF. The CDR3 nucleotides read TGTGCCAGCAGCCCTCGGACAGAGTTGGGACCTAACTATGGCTACACCTTC. The genes are TRBV3-1 and TRBJ1-2, with a weak D call TRBD1 (6 bases). This CDR3 is built from 17 residues. Trimming shortened V by 4 bases and J by 0 bases, and 18 bases separated the two germline ends. Germline-derived CDR1 and CDR2 are LGHDT and YNNKEL (reference sequence).

The chain recombines TRBV3-1 with TRBJ2-3; 9 nucleotides align to TRBD2. Trimming cost V 2 bases and J 2 bases; bases outside gene matches: 11. The CDR3 runs to 18 residues. Germline CDR1 is LGHDT and CDR2 is YNNKEL (reference sequence). CDR3 nucleotides: TGTGCCAGCAGCCAACCTCTGGCGGGAGGGAGGTTCACAGATACGCAGTATTTT. Translating it yields CASSQPLAGGRFTDTQYF.

This clonotype was seen at least ten times. The J gene is TRBJ2-1, the V gene TRBV28, with D possibly TRBD1 on 6 matching bases. Germline values: CDR1 MDHEN, CDR2 SYDVKM. The CDR3 loop spans 14 amino acids. V lost 6 bases, J lost 6 bases, and 15 bases lay in between. CDR3 in amino acids: CASREGHRVNEQFF. The DNA for the CDR3 is TGTGCCAGCAGGGAAGGCCACAGGGTCAATGAGCAGTTCTTC.

This clonotype was detected only a few times. For the CDR3, the DNA is TGTGCCAGCAGTCCCCCCCGGGTTAGCTCCTACGAGCAGTACTTC. Its translation is CASSPPRVSSYEQYF. The chain couples TRBV28 to TRBJ2-7; D not certain. V dropped 5 bases and J dropped 0 bases, with 14 bases sitting between them. Per the germline V gene, CDR1 is MDHEN and CDR2 is SYDVKM. This CDR3 comprises 15 residues.

This clonotype has ten or more counts. V and J are TRBV5-1 and TRBJ2-1; D remains unclear. V lost 5 bases and J 0 bases, leaving 12 bases between the germline ends. Germline V lookup: CDR1 SGHRS, CDR2 YFSETQ. The length of the CDR3 is 15 residues. CDR3 nucleotides: TGCGCCAGCAGAATAGAGACCCCCTCCTACAATGAGCAGTTCTTC. Its translation is CASRIETPSYNEQFF.

In this sample, this clonotype turned up a few times. The chain combines TRBV7-2 with TRBJ1-4; no reliable D call. Germline loops: CDR1 SGHTA, CDR2 FQGNSA. The CDR3 has 15 amino acids. V lost 9 bases and J 2 bases, leaving 16 bases between the germline ends. DNA for the CDR3: TGTGCCAGTAGTAGCCCCAGAGGGACTAATGAAAAACTGTTTTTT. This encodes CASSSPRGTNEKLFF.

This clonotype was observed a handful of times. The chain employs TRBV5-5 and TRBJ1-1, with D unclear. The CDR3 length is 14 residues. Germline CDR1 reads SGHKS; CDR2 reads YYEKEE (reference sequence). V was clipped by 2 bases and J by 4 bases, with 12 bases between them. The CDR3 loop reads CASSFGQLSTEAFF. The CDR3 region has the DNA TGTGCCAGCAGCTTTGGGCAGCTGAGCACTGAAGCTTTCTTT.

This clonotype was picked up many times. The J gene is TRBJ1-1, the V gene TRBV11-3; tentatively, D is TRBD1 (5 bases). This CDR3 contains 14 residues. In germline, CDR1 is SGHNT, CDR2 YENEEA. V lost 3 bases, J lost 4 bases, and 12 bases lay in between. CDR3 nucleotide sequence: TGTGCCAGCAGCTTCCAGGGTATGGCCACTGAAGCTTTCTTT. Translated, it gives CASSFQGMATEAFF.

This clonotype occurred a few times. The gene calls are TRBV6-1 and TRBJ2-5; the D gene could be TRBD1 or TRBD2 (5 bases each). Germline V gives CDR1 MNHNS, CDR2 SASEGT. CDR3 length equals 12 residues. Trimming took off 6 bases at V and 12 bases at J, with 17 bases between the two ends. For the CDR3, the DNA is TGTGCCAGCAGGGGACCACGAGAAACGGAGTACTTC. This codes for CASRGPRETEYF.

The table lists this clonotype with many counts. The chain joins TRBV20-1 to TRBJ1-5; no clear D. Germline V gene data show CDR1 as DFQATT and CDR2 as SNEGSKA (reference sequence). V was clipped by 6 bases and J by 2 bases, with 8 bases between them. This CDR3 comprises 12 residues. DNA for the CDR3: TGCAGTGCCTGGGCGGGCAATCAGCCCCAGCATTTT. Its protein is CSAWAGNQPQHF.

This clonotype was observed at least ten times. This chain uses TRBV20-1 with TRBJ2-7; 10 bases are a match to TRBD2. The CDR3 is made up of 11 amino acids. Germline CDR1 is DFQATT and CDR2 is SNEGSKA (reference sequence). The CDR3 loop is CRAGGQLEQYF. In nucleotides, the CDR3 is TGCAGAGCGGGAGGGCAACTCGAGCAGTACTTC.